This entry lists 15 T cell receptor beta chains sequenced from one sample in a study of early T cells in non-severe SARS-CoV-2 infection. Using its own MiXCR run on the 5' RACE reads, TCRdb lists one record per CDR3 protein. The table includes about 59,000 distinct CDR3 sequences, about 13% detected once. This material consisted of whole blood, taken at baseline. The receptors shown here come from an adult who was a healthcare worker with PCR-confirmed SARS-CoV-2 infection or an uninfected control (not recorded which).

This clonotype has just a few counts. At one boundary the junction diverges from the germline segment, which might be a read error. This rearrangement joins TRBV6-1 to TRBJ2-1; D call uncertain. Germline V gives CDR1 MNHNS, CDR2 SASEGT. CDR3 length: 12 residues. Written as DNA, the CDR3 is TGTGCCAGCTACAGCTCCCACAATGAGCAGTTCTTC. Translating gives CASYSSHNEQFF.

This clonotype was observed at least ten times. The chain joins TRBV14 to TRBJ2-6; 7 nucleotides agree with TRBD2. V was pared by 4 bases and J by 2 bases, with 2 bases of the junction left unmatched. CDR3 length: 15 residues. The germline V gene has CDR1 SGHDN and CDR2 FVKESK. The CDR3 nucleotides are TGTGCCAGCAGCCTGGGGGGGGCTGGGGCCAACGTCCTGACTTTC. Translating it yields CASSLGGAGANVLTF.

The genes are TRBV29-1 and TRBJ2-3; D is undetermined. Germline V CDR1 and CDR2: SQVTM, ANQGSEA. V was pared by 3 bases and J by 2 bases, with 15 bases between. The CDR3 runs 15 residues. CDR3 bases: TGCAGCGTTGACGACCCTCCCAGCGTCACAGATACGCAGTATTTT. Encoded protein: CSVDDPPSVTDTQYF.

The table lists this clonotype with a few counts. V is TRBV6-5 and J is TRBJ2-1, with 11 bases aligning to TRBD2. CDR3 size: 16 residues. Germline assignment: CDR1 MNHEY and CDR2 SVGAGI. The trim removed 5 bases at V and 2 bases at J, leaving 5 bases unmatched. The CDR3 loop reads CASSALAGEPYNEQFF. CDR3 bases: TGTGCCAGCAGTGCACTAGCGGGGGAGCCCTACAATGAGCAGTTCTTC.

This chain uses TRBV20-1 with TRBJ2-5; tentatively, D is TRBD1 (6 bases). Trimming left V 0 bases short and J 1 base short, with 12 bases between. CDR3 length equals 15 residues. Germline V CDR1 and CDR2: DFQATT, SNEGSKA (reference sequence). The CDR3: CSARDPRTAQETQYF. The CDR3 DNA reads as TGCAGTGCTAGAGACCCAAGGACAGCCCAAGAGACCCAGTACTTC.

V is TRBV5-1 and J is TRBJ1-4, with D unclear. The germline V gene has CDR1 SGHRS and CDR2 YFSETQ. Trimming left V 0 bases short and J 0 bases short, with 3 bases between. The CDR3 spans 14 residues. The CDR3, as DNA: TGCGCCAGCAGCTTGGAACCAACTAATGAAAAACTGTTTTTT. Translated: CASSLEPTNEKLFF.

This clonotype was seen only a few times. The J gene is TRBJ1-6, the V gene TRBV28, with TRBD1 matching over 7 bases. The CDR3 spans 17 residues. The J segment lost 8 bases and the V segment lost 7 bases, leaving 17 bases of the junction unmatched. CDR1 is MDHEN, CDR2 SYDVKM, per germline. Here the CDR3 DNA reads TGTGCCAGCACCTTTCCCGGGCCACAGGGGAGTTATTCACCCCTCCACTTT. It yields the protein CASTFPGPQGSYSPLHF. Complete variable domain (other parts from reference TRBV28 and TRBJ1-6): DVKVTQSSRYLVKRTGEKVFLECVQDMDHENMFWYRQDPGLGLRLIYFSYDVKMKEKGDIPEGYSVSREKKERFSLILESASTNQTSMYLCASTFPGPQGSYSPLHFGNGTRLTVT.

CDR3 protein: CASRGTGSSFSDTQYF. The CDR3 coding sequence is TGTGCCAGCCGGGGAACGGGGAGTAGTTTTTCAGATACGCAGTATTTT. V is TRBV6-4 and J is TRBJ2-3; perhaps TRBD2 as D (5 bases). Germline assignment: CDR1 MRHNA and CDR2 SNTAGT. This CDR3 has 16 amino acids. V gave up 8 bases and J gave up 4 bases, with 22 bases separating them.

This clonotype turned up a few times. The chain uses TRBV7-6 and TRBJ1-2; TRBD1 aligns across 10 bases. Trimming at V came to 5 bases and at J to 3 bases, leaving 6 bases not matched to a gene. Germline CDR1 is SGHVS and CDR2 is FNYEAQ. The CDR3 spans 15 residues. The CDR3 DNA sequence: TGTGCCAGCAGCCTTTCGGGACAGGGGTACTATGGCTACACCTTC. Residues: CASSLSGQGYYGYTF.

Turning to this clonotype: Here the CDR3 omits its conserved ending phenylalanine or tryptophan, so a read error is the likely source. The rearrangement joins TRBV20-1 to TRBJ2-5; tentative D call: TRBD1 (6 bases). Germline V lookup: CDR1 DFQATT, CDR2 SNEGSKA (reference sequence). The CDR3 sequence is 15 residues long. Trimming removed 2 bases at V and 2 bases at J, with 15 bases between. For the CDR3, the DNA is TGCAGTGCTAGAAACATAGGACAGACACAAGAGACCCAGTACCTC. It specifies CSARNIGQTQETQYL.

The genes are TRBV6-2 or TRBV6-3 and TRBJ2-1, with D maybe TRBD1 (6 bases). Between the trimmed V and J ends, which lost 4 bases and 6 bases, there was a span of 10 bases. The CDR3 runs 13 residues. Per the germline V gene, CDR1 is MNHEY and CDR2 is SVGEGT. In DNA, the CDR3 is TGTGCCAGCAGTTGGAGGACAGCCAATGAGCAGTTCTTC. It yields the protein CASSWRTANEQFF.

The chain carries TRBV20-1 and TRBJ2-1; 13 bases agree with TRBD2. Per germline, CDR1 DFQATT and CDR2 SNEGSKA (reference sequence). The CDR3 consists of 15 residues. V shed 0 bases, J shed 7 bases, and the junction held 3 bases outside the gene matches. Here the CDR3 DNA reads TGCAGTGCTAGAGAACTAGCGGGAGGGCTTAATGAGCAGTTCTTC. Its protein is CSARELAGGLNEQFF.

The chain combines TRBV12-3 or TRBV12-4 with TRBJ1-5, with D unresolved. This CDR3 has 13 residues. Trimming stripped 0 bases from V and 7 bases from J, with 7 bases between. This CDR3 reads CASSLAEGQPQHF. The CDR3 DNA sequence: TGTGCCAGCAGTTTAGCGGAAGGGCAGCCCCAGCATTTT.

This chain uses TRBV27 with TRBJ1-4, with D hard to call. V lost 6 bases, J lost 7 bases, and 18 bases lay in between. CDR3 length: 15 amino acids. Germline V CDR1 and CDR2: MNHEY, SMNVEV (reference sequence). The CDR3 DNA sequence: TGTGCCAGCAGCTTAGGTGACGGAAGGAGTGAAAAACTGTTTTTT. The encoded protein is CASSLGDGRSEKLFF.

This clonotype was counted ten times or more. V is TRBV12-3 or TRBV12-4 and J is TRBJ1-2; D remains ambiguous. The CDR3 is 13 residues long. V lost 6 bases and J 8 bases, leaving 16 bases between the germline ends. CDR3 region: CASSPFARGGYTF. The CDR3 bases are TGTGCCAGCAGCCCCTTCGCCCGTGGAGGCTACACCTTC.